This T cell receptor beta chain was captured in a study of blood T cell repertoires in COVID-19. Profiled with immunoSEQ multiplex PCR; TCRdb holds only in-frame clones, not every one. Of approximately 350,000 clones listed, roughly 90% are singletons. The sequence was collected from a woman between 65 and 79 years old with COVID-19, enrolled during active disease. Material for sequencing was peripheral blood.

This CDR3 is CAISESAGYNEQFF. The CDR3 nucleotides read TGTGCCATCAGTGAGTCGGCGGGTTATAATGAGCAGTTCTTC. The rearrangement uses TRBV10-3 and TRBJ2-1; weak D call: TRBD2 (5 bases). Trimming shortened V by 0 bases and J by 7 bases, and 10 bases separated the two germline ends. Per the germline V gene, CDR1 is ENHRY and CDR2 is SYGVKD. The CDR3 is made up of 14 amino acids.